Listed below are T cell receptor beta chains from one sample, sequenced in a study of technical replicates of blood from four donors. The protocol was immunoSEQ multiplex PCR, while the TCRdb copy is restricted to in-frame clones and leaves out a portion. The sample gives about 84,000 clones, 93% of which show up once; about 0.23% is in the top ten. Sequenced sample: T cells isolated from PBMCs. The receptors derive from a human donor in good health. Each CDR3 is given with its conserved first and last residue. A D gene is named only where the DNA matches it firmly. Some rows have no size entry. The others give once, few or many, or a class for an expanded clone.

>NA|TRBV2|TRBJ1-4|NA
TGTGCCAGCGCCCCGGCGGCGGAGACGGTTTTTTTT
CASAPAAETVFF
>NA|TRBV18|TRBJ2-2|TRBD1
TGTGCCAGCTCACCACCCTCTCTCTGGGGACAGGGAAACGCCGGGGAGCTGTTTTTT
CASSPPSLWGQGNAGELFF
>NA|TRBV7-6|TRBJ2-1|TRBD2
TGTGCCAGCAGCCCCGATTTAGCGGGGGGGCTTAATGAGCAGTTCTTC
CASSPDLAGGLNEQFF
>NA|TRBV25-1|TRBJ1-2|TRBD1
TGTGCCAGCAGTGTGAGGGGGCAGTACTATGGCTACACCTTC
CASSVRGQYYGYTF
>NA|TRBV29-1|TRBJ2-1|TRBD2
TGCAGCGTTGGTCTTGGCGGGAGTTCCTACAATGAGCAGTTCTTC
CSVGLGGSSYNEQFF
>NA|TRBV7-8|TRBJ2-5|TRBD1
TGTGCCAGCAGCTTAAGGACAGGGGGCATGCGTGAGACCCAGTACTTC
CASSLRTGGMRETQYF
>NA|TRBV7-6|TRBJ1-2|NA
TGTGCCAGCAGCACATCGTCTGGGGGCGGCTACACCTTC
CASSTSSGGGYTF
>NA|TRBV18|TRBJ2-7|TRBD1
TGTGCCAGCTCACGCGGGACAGGGGATACCTACGAGCAGTACTTC
CASSRGTGDTYEQYF
>NA|TRBV28|TRBJ2-3|NA
TGTGCCAGCAGTTTTTCGGATACGCAGTATTTT
CASSFSDTQYF
>NA|TRBV13|TRBJ1-2|NA
TGTGCCAGCAGCTTAGGTACAGGGAAGTATGGCTACACCTTC
CASSLGTGKYGYTF
>NA|TRBV7-9|TRBJ2-1|TRBD2
TGTGCCAGCAGCTCCGGGGGGGCAAGGTTCGATGAGCAGTTCTTC
CASSSGGARFDEQFF
>few|TRBV6-4|TRBJ1-1|NA
TGTGCCAGCAGAATCGGACAGAACACTGAAGCTTTCTTT
CASRIGQNTEAFF
>NA|TRBV6-5|TRBJ1-2|NA
TGTGCCAGCAGTTACGACAGAAGCTATGGCTACACCTTC
CASSYDRSYGYTF
>NA|TRBV7-2|TRBJ1-6|NA
TGTGCCAGCAGGGTAGGGGGCTCCTATAATTCACCCCTCCACTTT
CASRVGGSYNSPLHF
>NA|TRBV6-5|TRBJ2-7|NA
TGTGCCAGCAGTCCAAGCGGAGACCTCTCCTACGAGCAGTACTTC
CASSPSGDLSYEQYF
>NA|TRBV6-5|TRBJ2-7|NA
TGTGCCAGCAGCCACTCTGGGAGATACGAGCAGTACTTC
CASSHSGRYEQYF
>NA|TRBV27|TRBJ2-3|TRBD2
TGTGCCAGCAGTTTAGGGACTAGCGGGAGGGCCGGTACGCAGTATTTT
CASSLGTSGRAGTQYF
>NA|TRBV29-1|TRBJ2-1|NA
TGCAGCGTTGCAGGGGGGTATTATGAGCAGTTCTTC
CSVAGGYYEQFF
>NA|TRBV6-6|TRBJ1-4|TRBD1
TGTGCCAGCAGTTACTCCGGGACAGGGTATGAAAAACTGTTTTTT
CASSYSGTGYEKLFF
>NA|TRBV19|TRBJ1-5|NA
TGTGCCAGTAGTACACACAGAAAAAATCAGCCCCAGCATTTT
CASSTHRKNQPQHF
>NA|TRBV28|TRBJ1-5|NA
TGTGCCAGCAGTTTACTTAGTTATCAGCCCCAGCATTTT
CASSLLSYQPQHF
>NA|TRBV6-1|TRBJ1-5|NA
TGTGCCAGCGGCCCCACTATCTATAGCAATCAGCCCCAGCATTTT
CASGPTIYSNQPQHF
>once|TRBV5-4|TRBJ1-4|NA
TGTGCCAGCAGCTCGACAGCAACTAATGAAAAACTGTTTTTT
CASSSTATNEKLFF
>NA|TRBV18|TRBJ2-7|NA
TGTGCCAGCTCATGGGGGGGCAACGAGCAGTACTTC
CASSWGGNEQYF
>NA|TRBV6-4|TRBJ2-5|TRBD1
TGTGCCAGCAGTGACTCAACAGGGGGCGCGGAGACCCAGTACTTC
CASSDSTGGAETQYF
>once|TRBV5-4|TRBJ2-7|TRBD1
TGTGCCAGCAGCTCCCTTACAGGGGTCGAGCAGTACTTC
CASSSLTGVEQYF
>NA|TRBV4-1|TRBJ1-5|NA
TGCGCCAGCAGCCAAGATTCAGGGATTAGCAATCAGCCCCAGCATTTT
CASSQDSGISNQPQHF
>NA|TRBV11-2|TRBJ2-1|TRBD2
TGTGCCAGCAGCTTATCCCTAGCGGGAGTTCAGTTCTTC
CASSLSLAGVQFF
>NA|TRBV2|TRBJ1-4|TRBD1
TGTGCCAGCAGTCCGACCGGGACAGCTAATGAAAAACTGTTTTTT
CASSPTGTANEKLFF
>NA|TRBV18|TRBJ1-1|NA
TGTGCCAGCTCACCGGGCGAGAACACTGAAGCTTTCTTT
CASSPGENTEAFF
>NA|TRBV5-4|TRBJ1-1|NA
TGTGCCAGCACCGTAGATGGTGTGGGGCGGAACACTGAAGCTTTCTTT
CASTVDGVGRNTEAFF
>NA|TRBV5-5|TRBJ1-1|NA
TGTGCCAGCAGCGGACAGTACCCGGGGACTGAAGCTTTCTTT
CASSGQYPGTEAFF
>NA|TRBV27|TRBJ2-7|NA
TGTGCCAGCAGTTCTCTAAACCCCTACGAGCAGTACTTC
CASSSLNPYEQYF
>few|TRBV6-5|TRBJ1-2|TRBD1
TGTGCCAGCAGTTACGCGGACAGGGGGAACTATGGCTACACCTTC
CASSYADRGNYGYTF
>NA|TRBV18|TRBJ2-7|NA
TGTGCCAGCTCACCGAACTACTACGAGCAGTACTTC
CASSPNYYEQYF
>NA|TRBV5-4|TRBJ1-1|TRBD1
TGTGCCAGCAGCCAGGACAGGGGCTACACTGAAGCTTTCTTT
CASSQDRGYTEAFF
>NA|TRBV14|TRBJ1-3|NA
TGTGCCAGCAGCCATTCGTCGGTCTCAAAGCGCCTCTCTGGAAACACCATATATTTT
CASSHSSVSKRLSGNTIYF
>NA|TRBV9|TRBJ2-2|TRBD2
TGTGCCAGCAGCGCCTCCCGTACTAGCGGGAACACCGGGGAGCTGTTTTTT
CASSASRTSGNTGELFF
>NA|TRBV7-9|TRBJ2-7|NA
TGTGCCAGCAGCTTAGAACAGGAGGGACACGAGCAGTACTTC
CASSLEQEGHEQYF
>NA|TRBV29-1|TRBJ2-3|NA
TGCAGCGCGACAGTTGCAGATACGCAGTATTTT
CSATVADTQYF
>NA|TRBV4-1|TRBJ1-5|TRBD1
TGCGCCAGCAGCCACTATCCGGGACAGGATTATCAGCCCCAGCATTTT
CASSHYPGQDYQPQHF
>NA|TRBV5-1|TRBJ2-5|NA
TGCGCCAGCAGCTCCGCGGGACGGCAACAAGAGACCCAGTACTTC
CASSSAGRQQETQYF
>NA|TRBV18|TRBJ1-3|NA
TGTGCCAGCTCACCACTCGAGGCCTCTCACTCTGGAAACACCATATATTTT
CASSPLEASHSGNTIYF
>NA|TRBV5-1|TRBJ2-5|TRBD2
TGCGCCAGCAGCTTGGGGCTAGCGGGCCCCAGGGTAGAGACCCAGTACTTC
CASSLGLAGPRVETQYF
>NA|TRBV2|TRBJ2-7|TRBD2
TGTGCCAGCAGGGAGCACTTCCTAGCGGCCTACGAGCAGTACTTC
CASREHFLAAYEQYF
>NA|TRBV2|TRBJ1-1|TRBD1
TGTGCCAGCAGTGGCCCGACAGGGGGTGGGGACACTGAAGCTTTCTTT
CASSGPTGGGDTEAFF
>NA|TRBV15|TRBJ2-1|TRBD1
TGTGCCACCAGCCTTAAACCCGGGACAGGGTTCAATGAGCAGTTCTTC
CATSLKPGTGFNEQFF